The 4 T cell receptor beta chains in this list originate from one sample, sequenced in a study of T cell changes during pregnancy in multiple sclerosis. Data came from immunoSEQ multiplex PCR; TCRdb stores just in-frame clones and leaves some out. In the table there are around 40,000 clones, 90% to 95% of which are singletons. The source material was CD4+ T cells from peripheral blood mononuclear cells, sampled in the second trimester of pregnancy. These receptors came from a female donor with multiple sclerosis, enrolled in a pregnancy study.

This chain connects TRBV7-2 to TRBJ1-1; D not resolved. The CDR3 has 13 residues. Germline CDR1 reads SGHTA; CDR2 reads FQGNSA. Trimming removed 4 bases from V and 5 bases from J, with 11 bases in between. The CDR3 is CASSSQGRTEAFF. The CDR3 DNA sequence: TGTGCCAGCAGCTCCCAAGGGAGGACTGAAGCTTTCTTT.

The CDR3 protein is CASSIDQGLWTEAFF. As DNA, the CDR3 is TGTGCCAGTAGTATAGACCAGGGGTTGTGGACTGAAGCTTTCTTT. The chain couples TRBV19 to TRBJ1-1; D might be TRBD1 (6 bases). CDR1 and CDR2 from the germline V gene are LNHDA and SQIVND (reference sequence). Trimming took 0 bases from V and 5 from J, leaving 13 bases between them. The CDR3 loop spans 15 amino acids.

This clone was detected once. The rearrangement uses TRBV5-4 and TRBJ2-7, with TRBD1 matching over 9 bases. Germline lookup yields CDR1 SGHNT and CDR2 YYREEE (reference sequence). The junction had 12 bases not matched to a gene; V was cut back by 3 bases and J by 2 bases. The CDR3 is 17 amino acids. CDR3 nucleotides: TGTGCCAGCAGCTCACAAACCGGGACAGGGTTCCCCTACGAGCAGTACTTC. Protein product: CASSSQTGTGFPYEQYF.

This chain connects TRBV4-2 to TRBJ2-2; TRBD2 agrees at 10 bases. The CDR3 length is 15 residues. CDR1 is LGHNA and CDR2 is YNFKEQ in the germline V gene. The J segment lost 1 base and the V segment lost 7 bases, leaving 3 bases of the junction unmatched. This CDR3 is CASTRLAGNTGELFF. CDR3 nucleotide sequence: TGTGCCAGCACCCGACTAGCGGGGAACACCGGGGAGCTGTTTTTT.